The 21 T cell receptor beta chains given below trace back to one sample, sequenced in a study of T-cell memory formation after mild COVID-19. MiXCR was run by TCRdb on the 5' RACE reads, yielding one entry per CDR3 protein. The sample contains about 440,000 distinct CDR3 sequences, around 20% of which appear only once. Sequenced material: PBMCs or a T cell subset sorted from them (not recorded which). The receptors come from an adult woman who had mild COVID-19 (a few samples of this study predate the infection). Cell type and time point are not known.

This clonotype has ten or more counts. The chain couples TRBV7-2 to TRBJ1-2; TRBD1 aligns across 8 bases. Trimming removed 9 bases from V and 7 bases from J; junction bases left unmatched: 4. The V gene's germline CDR1 is SGHTA and CDR2 FQGNSA. This CDR3 region has 11 residues. The CDR3 DNA sequence: TGTGCCAGGCGGACAGGGTTTGGCTACACCTTC. Translated, it gives CARRTGFGYTF.

The chain uses TRBV7-6 and TRBJ2-1, with D possibly TRBD1 on 6 matching bases. The germline gives CDR1 SGHVS, CDR2 FNYEAQ. The ends were cut back, 5 bases at V and 3 bases at J, with 17 bases in the middle. The CDR3 has 16 amino acids. The CDR3 region is CASSLDWGQSYNEQFF. The DNA for the CDR3 is TGTGCCAGCAGCCTCGATTGGGGACAAAGCTACAATGAGCAGTTCTTC.

V is TRBV25-1 and J is TRBJ2-3; tentative D call: TRBD2 (6 bases). This CDR3 contains 15 residues. Germline assignment: CDR1 MGHDK and CDR2 SYGVNS. The V gene lost 6 bases and the J gene lost 0 bases, with 13 bases spanning the gap. CDR3 in amino acids: CASRGRGLSTDTQYF. CDR3 coding DNA: TGTGCCAGCAGGGGGCGGGGTCTTAGCACAGATACGCAGTATTTT.

This chain uses TRBV24-1 with TRBJ2-1; possible D gene TRBD2, 5 bases. The CDR3 runs to 12 residues. CDR1 and CDR2 (germline): KGHDR, SFDVKD. V lost 7 bases and J 6 bases, leaving 9 bases between the germline ends. The CDR3 DNA is TGTGCCACCAGCGGGATTTTCAATGAGCAGTTCTTC. It yields the protein CATSGIFNEQFF.

This clonotype has a count of ten or more. The gene calls are TRBV5-1 and TRBJ2-5, with a possible D match to TRBD1 (6 bases). The V end was cut by 4 bases, the J end by 5 bases, with 18 bases between. CDR1 SGHRS and CDR2 YFSETQ come from the germline V gene. This CDR3 contains 15 residues. The CDR3 protein is CASSPSPGHLETQYF. CDR3 nucleotide sequence: TGCGCCAGCAGCCCATCTCCGGGACACTTGGAGACCCAGTACTTC. The full variable domain, with the rest looked up from reference TRBV5-1 and TRBJ2-5, is KAGVTQTPRYLIKTRGQQVTLSCSPISGHRSVSWYQQTPGQGLQFLFEYFSETQRNKGNFPGRFSGRQFSNSRSEMNVSTLELGDSALYLCASSPSPGHLETQYFGPGTRLLVL.

In its sample, this clonotype was seen a few times. This sequence joins TRBV3-1 and TRBJ2-1; the D is unclear. Trimming took 6 bases from V and 4 from J, leaving 13 bases between them. Per germline, CDR1 LGHDT and CDR2 YNNKEL (reference sequence). This CDR3 is built from 14 residues. The DNA of the CDR3 is TGTGCCAGCAGTCAAAGGGCTATTTACAATGAGCAGTTCTTC. This sequence encodes CASSQRAIYNEQFF.

This chain joins TRBV12-3 or TRBV12-4 and TRBJ2-1, with 9 nucleotides matching TRBD2. The CDR3 is 14 amino acids. The J segment lost 5 bases and the V segment lost 6 bases, leaving 5 bases of the junction unmatched. CDR3 bases: TGTGCCAGCAGGACTAGCGGAAGTAACAATGAGCAGTTCTTC. It codes for CASRTSGSNNEQFF.

A few counts support this clonotype. J is TRBJ1-1 and V is TRBV13; no firm D call. V lost 6 bases and J lost 0, with 11 bases in between. Germline V gene data show CDR1 as PRHDT and CDR2 as FYEKMQ (reference sequence). The CDR3 is 14 amino acids. Written as DNA, the CDR3 is TGTGCCAGCAGAGAATCGGTACTGAACACTGAAGCTTTCTTT. Its translation: CASRESVLNTEAFF.

This clonotype was seen a handful of times. The CDR3 loop reads CSAWAAAHNEQFF. The CDR3 region has the DNA TGCAGTGCTTGGGCAGCGGCTCACAATGAGCAGTTCTTC. The chain combines TRBV20-1 with TRBJ2-1; possible D gene TRBD2, 5 bases. Trimming pared 5 bases from V and 5 bases from J, leaving 13 bases between. Germline CDR1 DFQATT, CDR2 SNEGSKA (reference sequence). The length of the CDR3 is 13 residues.

V is TRBV29-1 and J is TRBJ2-3; 8 nucleotides align to TRBD2. Trimming took 5 bases from V and 2 from J; bases not matched to a gene: 9. Looked up from germline, CDR1 is SQVTM and CDR2 is ANQGSEA. The CDR3 extends over 15 amino acids. Here the CDR3 reads CSVRGGRDYTDTQYF. For the CDR3, the DNA is TGCAGCGTTCGGGGGGGGCGAGATTACACAGATACGCAGTATTTT.

The genes are TRBV7-3 and TRBJ2-1; 9 bases fit TRBD2. The CDR3 contains 17 residues. The germline V gene encodes CDR1 SGHTA and CDR2 FQGTGA. V dropped 1 base and J dropped 4; count of bases not matched to a gene: 8. CDR3 DNA: TGTGCCAGCAGCTTAAGTGAGCGGGAGGCCGATTACAATGAGCAGTTCTTC. Its protein is CASSLSEREADYNEQFF.

V is TRBV7-8 and J is TRBJ1-2; D not certain. Germline assignment: CDR1 SGHVS and CDR2 FQNEAQ. With 5 bases removed from V and 3 bases from J, the gap between germline ends came to 10 bases. CDR3 length equals 13 residues. The CDR3 protein is CASSRRVDYGYTF. In DNA form, the CDR3 reads TGTGCCAGCAGCAGGAGGGTAGACTATGGCTACACCTTC.

The V gene is TRBV19, the J gene TRBJ2-5, with D tentatively TRBD1 or TRBD2 (5 bases each). There are 15 residues in the CDR3. The germline CDR1 and CDR2 sequences are LNHDA and SQIVND (reference sequence). Trimming pared 6 bases from V and 2 bases from J, leaving 16 bases between. CDR3 sequence (DNA): TGTGCCAGTAGCCGGGGCTCTCTAGGACAAGAGACCCAGTACTTC. Residues: CASSRGSLGQETQYF.

CDR3 in DNA: TGTGCCATCAGTGAGTCGCCGGGAGGGTCAAATGAAAAACTGTTTTTT. It codes for CAISESPGGSNEKLFF. The chain carries TRBV10-3 and TRBJ1-4; D is unclear. The V and J ends lost 0 bases and 5 bases respectively, with 13 bases between them. The CDR3 has 16 amino acids. Germline-derived CDR1 and CDR2 are ENHRY and SYGVKD.

The gene calls are TRBV5-1 and TRBJ2-5; perhaps TRBD2 as D (6 bases). V was cut by 4 bases and J by 2 bases, with 21 bases left in between. This CDR3 is built from 17 residues. The V gene's germline CDR1 is SGHRS and CDR2 YFSETQ. Here the CDR3 reads CASSRDGSGVPQETQYF. The CDR3 DNA sequence: TGCGCCAGCAGCAGAGACGGATCGGGGGTGCCACAAGAGACCCAGTACTTC. Together with reference TRBV5-1 and TRBJ2-5, the CDR3 gives the full variable domain: KAGVTQTPRYLIKTRGQQVTLSCSPISGHRSVSWYQQTPGQGLQFLFEYFSETQRNKGNFPGRFSGRQFSNSRSEMNVSTLELGDSALYLCASSRDGSGVPQETQYFGPGTRLLVL.

The chain employs TRBV6-6 and TRBJ2-2; 8 nucleotides agree with TRBD2. This CDR3 has 12 residues. V was pared by 5 bases and J by 9 bases, with 2 bases of the junction left unmatched. Per germline, CDR1 MNHNY and CDR2 SVGAGI (reference sequence). CDR3 amino acids: CASSREGRELFF. As DNA, the CDR3 is TGTGCCAGCAGTCGGGAGGGCCGGGAGCTGTTTTTT.

This clonotype was seen a handful of times. Relative to the germline gene, one junction end is altered; a read error may explain this. This chain connects TRBV29-1 to TRBJ1-2, with D unresolved. Germline CDR1 is SQVTM and CDR2 is ANQGSEA. The CDR3 spans 12 residues. The CDR3 sequence is CCVEGDFYGYTF. The CDR3 nucleotides read TGCTGCGTGGAGGGCGATTTTTATGGCTACACCTTC.

This clonotype was observed a few times. In DNA, the CDR3 is TGCAGTGCCACGGAGGGTGGGGAAAACATTCAGTACTTC. Translation: CSATEGGENIQYF. This chain uses TRBV20-1 with TRBJ2-4; D is possibly TRBD2 (6 bases). V was shortened by 6 bases and J by 5 bases, with 14 bases between the two germline ends. The CDR3 spans 13 residues. Per germline, CDR1 DFQATT and CDR2 SNEGSKA (reference sequence).

V gene TRBV6-5 combines with J gene TRBJ2-3, with D unclear. Between the trimmed V and J ends, which lost 0 bases and 4 bases, there was a span of 14 bases. The CDR3 runs to 16 residues. CDR1 MNHEY and CDR2 SVGAGI come from the germline V gene. CDR3 in DNA: TGTGCCAGCAGTTACTCAGGGCTTCCTAGGGCAGATACGCAGTATTTT. Amino acids: CASSYSGLPRADTQYF.

The V and J genes are TRBV20-1 and TRBJ2-3; no definite D call. The CDR3 loop spans 12 amino acids. V gave up 6 bases and J gave up 0 bases, with 7 bases separating them. Germline V gene sequence: CDR1 DFQATT, CDR2 SNEGSKA (reference sequence). Here the CDR3 reads CSADTSTDTQYF. DNA of the CDR3: TGCAGTGCCGACACGAGCACAGATACGCAGTATTTT.

The chain has TRBV12-3 or TRBV12-4 and TRBJ2-3; 11 nucleotides match TRBD2. The CDR3 runs 16 residues. The V and J ends lost 2 bases and 7 bases, in that order; junction bases with no gene match: 8. CDR3 bases: TGTGCCAGCAGTTTATCCACTAGCGGGGGCCTCTATACGCAGTATTTT. Translated, it gives CASSLSTSGGLYTQYF.